This T cell receptor beta chain was sequenced in a study of human T cells and chemical hapten exposure. Before extraction, the whole blood was not fractionated, and total RNA was taken from it. Germline CDR1 LGHNA, CDR2 YNFKEQ. J lost 7 bases, V lost 1 base, and 6 bases had no gene match. The CDR3 consists of 15 residues. Authors' methods: With a range of about 23,224 to 690,600, the median per sample was roughly 91,000 TCRs. MiXCR was run by TCRdb on the 5' RACE reads, yielding one entry per CDR3 protein. These V and J calls are TCRdb output, not the study's own analysis. The sample includes some 150,000 distinct CDR3 sequences, 3.5% to 5% of them seen just once. This clonotype was observed many times.

The sequence was obtained from a female donor in good health. The V and J genes are TRBV4-2 and TRBJ2-7; 11 nucleotides agree with TRBD1. As DNA, the CDR3 is TGTGCCAGCAGCCAAGGAGGACAGGGGGCGAGGGAGCAGTACTTC. Encoded protein: CASSQGGQGAREQYF.